This TCR beta chain was documented in a study of shared clonotypes between healthy human individuals (dated by TCRdb to 2018 to 2021). About the investigation overall: The cohort included a few men and two women between 18 and 49 years of age. To estimate repertoire size and how much clonotype sharing occurs between individuals, the study deeply sequenced the blood TCR repertoires of roughly 5 healthy adults. Leukapheresis yielded between about 0.85 and 10 billion PBMCs per donor. For each donor, CD4 naive and CD4 memory were each given three plates, CD8 naive was given two plates, and CD8 memory was given one plate. To increase sequencing depth and limit assay-specific biases, different laboratories used diverse techniques to prepare libraries and sequence TCR repertoires. What the study reported, not specific to this receptor: Sampling was limited to blood, and TCR repertoires in tissue likely differ from TCR repertoires in blood. Clonotypes shared by all four sorted-subset donors showed higher generation probabilities than non-shared clonotypes. Because the study included only a small number of donors, the genetic and exposure-history diversity represented was limited. Pairwise subsampling indicated that sequencing depth was expected to affect the degree of clonotype sharing among donors. Even with the large sequencing depth, rarefaction of the sorted-subset datasets indicated that sequencing was incomplete. About 4.5% of naive CD4, 3.5% of naive CD8, 2.3% of memory CD4, and about 0.4% of memory CD8 clonotypes were shared across a few donors. Naive subsets generally had larger estimated clonotype richness than memory subsets did.

Donors were healthy HIV-negative adults with no recently reported acute infections or vaccinations. All donors were Caucasian adults living in Nashville, Tennessee, USA. Magnetic negative selection was used to enrich CD4+ T cells, after which naive cells were positively selected on CD45RA and the negative fraction became the memory subset. Blood was collected by leukapheresis, and PBMCs were isolated by Ficoll-Histopaque density gradient centrifugation and then cryopreserved in liquid nitrogen vapor phase. Analytical flow cytometry was used to check the purity and quantity of every magnetically sorted T cell population. Each sorted fraction had its genomic DNA isolated and then quantified by UV absorbance on a Nanodrop 2000c. A word on this clone: The antigen it recognizes is unknown. No quality values exist for individual bases; no much larger clone is one base distant.

The germline V gene sets CDR1 to SGHNT and CDR2 to YENEEA. The CDR3 runs 15 residues from the cysteine to the phenylalanine. Only the CDR3 portion is preserved as DNA: 45 bases, with reading frame beginning at the first base. The germline ends are 12 bases apart after V is trimmed by 4 bases and J by 2 bases. Using the deep immunoSEQ assay, multiplex PCR amplified TCR CDR3 regions from genomic DNA. Extracted genomic DNA from each cell subset was distributed evenly across all wells of several immunoSEQ 96-well plates, and each plate was treated as a replicate. For sorted subsets, each replicate PCR was loaded with 150 to 250 ng genomic DNA, equivalent to 25,000 to 30,000 T cell genomes. Purified libraries were measured with a Qubit 3.0 fluorometer, size-checked on a Bioanalyzer 2100, and measured again with the KAPA Library Quantification kit. Every immunoSEQ 96-well plate was sequenced on a separate single-read 150-cycle Illumina NextSeq 550 flow cell. In the source study's methods: Because the immunoSEQ output held only junctional sequences and lacked quality scores, the filtering could not match the filtering applied to full-length reads. Sequences were annotated with PyIR, a Python wrapper for IgBLAST v1.9, and V/J genes and CDR3 were assigned using IMGT germline references. Reads were removed for weak V/J assignments (E-value above 1e-6), missing CDR3, stop codons, out-of-frame junctions, or ambiguous translated residues. V3J clonotypes were defined as sequences sharing an identical inferred V gene, J gene, and CDR3 amino acid sequence. To compute the percentage overlap between repertoires, the number of shared unique clonotypes was divided by the size of the smaller repertoire. Repertoire richness was assessed with RTK rarefaction, the Chao1 estimator, and Recon v2.1 estimates of unobserved clonotypes. Generation probabilities for all TCRbeta clonotypes obtained by the gDNA method from a handful of donors were computed using OLGA. The clones in this table, taken by TCRdb from immuneACCESS, are in-frame only. Not every clone is retained; where verified, under half of the shortfall comes from an unresolved V gene, and the cause of the rest is unknown. V and J calls and clone size are given by that table; D and trimming were obtained from the DNA. Recorded for this sample are approximately 700,000 clones; 55% to 85% of them occurred a single time. Around 2% of the sample goes to the ten largest clones.

The chain employs TRBV11-3 and TRBJ2-1, with the D gene uncertain. Sequencing was carried out using memory CD4+ T cells sorted from blood. This specimen's cell subset or site label, interpreted: CD45RA-negative fraction. This clonotype originated in a young woman in good health. The CDR3 reads CASSSRRATYNEQFF. The sequenced DNA: TGTGCCAGCAGCTCGAGGAGAGCTACCTACAATGAGCAGTTCTTC.